The subject of this entry is one T cell receptor beta chain. An end of the junction differs from the germline gene, which may be a read error. The data stem from a study of tumor and adjacent non-tumor tissue in lung cancer. The CDR3 runs to 13 residues. CDR1 is SGHDN, CDR2 FVKESK, per germline. TCRbeta libraries were built with three rounds of nested PCR, modified from ARM-PCR. MiXCR, applied by TCRdb to the multiplex PCR reads, yields one record per CDR3 protein. The repertoire holds 120,000 or so distinct CDR3 sequences, with nearly 85% as singletons. The template was RNA from unsorted bulk tissue. The chain is built from TRBV14 and TRBJ2-7, with a weak D call TRBD1 (6 bases). The source material was lung tumor tissue. The sequence derives from a man aged 65-85 years with non-small cell lung cancer. CDR3 protein: CTSSQVRGSEQYF. CDR3 nucleotides: TGTACCAGCAGCCAAGTTAGGGGGAGCGAGCAGTACTTC.